This T cell receptor (beta chain) was profiled in a study of control samples from healthy donors and cancer patients. The V and J ends lost 4 bases and 4 bases, in that order; junction bases with no gene match: 4. Per the germline V gene, CDR1 is SGHKS and CDR2 is YYEKEE (reference sequence). The CDR3 runs to 13 residues. The repertoire was sequenced with immunoSEQ multiplex PCR; TCRdb's copy has only in-frame clones and lacks some. The repertoire holds over 90,000 clones, with 80% to 90% as singletons. This chain connects TRBV5-5 to TRBJ1-1; 7 nucleotides agree with TRBD1. The sequence was obtained from a man in his fifties or sixties with lung cancer. Input material: PBMCs. The CDR3 coding sequence is TGTGCCAGCAGCCCAGGGGGAAGCACTGAAGCTTTCTTT. It encodes CASSPGGSTEAFF. Based on the CDR3 plus reference TRBV5-5 and TRBJ1-1, the full variable domain is DAGVTQSPTHLIKTRGQQVTLRCSPISGHKSVSWYQQVLGQGPQFIFQYYEKEERGRGNFPDRFSARQFPNYSSELNVNALLLGDSALYLCASSPGGSTEAFFGQGTRLTVV.